Listed below are T cell receptor beta chains from one sample, sequenced in a study of blood T cell repertoires in COVID-19. Data came from immunoSEQ multiplex PCR; TCRdb stores just in-frame clones and leaves some out. The sample includes approximately 470,000 clones, around 90% of them seen just once. Sequenced input: PBMCs or T cells enriched from blood (not recorded which). Receptor source: a woman younger than 30 who had recovered from COVID-19. Both conserved end residues are part of each CDR3. Rows may omit the clone size; those that give it use once, few, many or a size class.

>TRBJ1-6|.|TRBV5-1
CASSLGTADDSPLHF
>TRBJ1-6|once|TRBV19
CASSYRVNNSPLHF
>TRBJ2-3|.|TRBV2
CASSGLLASVGDTQYF
>TRBJ1-1|.|TRBV5-4
CASSLPGTGIAEAFF
>TRBJ1-4|.|TRBV7-2
CASSFQGENEKLFF
>TRBJ1-5|.|TRBV4-1
CASSPQDRRNQPQHF
>TRBJ2-7|.|TRBV28
CASSSGGREQYF
>TRBJ2-3|.|TRBV6-5
CASSKRAGNPDTQYF
>TRBJ1-2|.|TRBV5-5
CASSLEGTRGNYGYTF
>TRBJ2-4|.|TRBV28
CASSVQTVSRNIQYF
>TRBJ2-1|.|TRBV7-3
CASSPSGGAGDEQFF
>TRBJ2-2|.|TRBV18
CASSPSGGTGELFF
>TRBJ2-3|.|TRBV30
CARSYPSGGAEDTQYF
>TRBJ1-5|.|TRBV6-2/TRBV6-3
CASSLERERQPQHF
>TRBJ1-6|.|TRBV10-3
CAIRGTGNSNSPLHF
>TRBJ1-1|.|TRBV2
CASSVQGVENTEAFF
>TRBJ1-2|.|TRBV13
CASSFQQLNYGYTF
>TRBJ1-3|.|TRBV30
CAWREGQGSGNTIYF
>TRBJ1-5|once|TRBV30
CAWSTQGEQPQHF
>TRBJ1-1|.|TRBV7-6
CASSPIPDTEAFF
>TRBJ1-1|.|TRBV18
CASFQGSYTEAFF
>TRBJ2-2|.|TRBV14
CASSQVRRGELFF
>TRBJ2-7|.|TRBV6-1
CASSGEGRGGSSYEQYF
>TRBJ2-5|.|TRBV5-6
CASSAKYGGGETQYF
>TRBJ2-1|.|TRBV11-3
CASSLAVYNEQFF
>TRBJ1-5|few|TRBV6-1
CASSDRVGGAQHF
>TRBJ1-4|.|TRBV10-3
CATGGGSNEKLFF
>TRBJ2-2|.|TRBV3-1/TRBV3-2
CASSQVLDRGRRSGELFF
>TRBJ2-6|.|TRBV15
CATSLNRASGANVLTF
>TRBJ2-7|.|TRBV10-2
CASSYLGEEQYF
>TRBJ2-7|.|TRBV2
CASSGGQGAYEQYF
>TRBJ2-7|.|TRBV28
CASRRTAFFYEQYF
>TRBJ1-1|few|TRBV5-1
CASSLVQGSDGTEAFF
>TRBJ1-5|.|TRBV19
CASTSEQNSNQPQHF
>TRBJ2-7|few|TRBV5-1
CASSSGLGYEQYF
>TRBJ2-1|.|TRBV6-2/TRBV6-3
CASSTLMGDEQFF
>TRBJ2-4|.|TRBV7-9
CASSSRQTTLANIQYF
>TRBJ1-2|.|TRBV5-5
CASSPGTGNGYTF
>TRBJ1-2|.|TRBV19
CASRRDIYGYTF
>TRBJ1-6|.|TRBV7-2
CASSNTGTGLNSPLHF
>TRBJ2-2|.|TRBV12-5
CASGPGLYNTGELFF
>TRBJ2-5|.|TRBV12-5
CASGLAETQYF
>TRBJ1-5|few|TRBV6-5
CASTRHTGQAQHF
>TRBJ1-5|.|TRBV2
CASRVTGTEINQPQHF
>TRBJ2-1|few|TRBV7-2
CASSLVAGENEQFF
>TRBJ2-1|.|TRBV19
CASSSTPYNEQFF
>TRBJ2-1|.|TRBV7-9
CASWDYVGNEQFF
>TRBJ1-2|.|TRBV30
CASELNGARVYGYTF
>TRBJ2-3|.|TRBV10-3
CAISEYISTGSTDTQYF
>TRBJ1-3|.|TRBV28
CASSRVSGNTIYF
>TRBJ2-1|.|TRBV9
CASSTGGPTSGVSNEQFF
>TRBJ1-6|.|TRBV19
CASSLMFQTNSPLHF
>TRBJ2-5|.|TRBV30
CAWSVRGTVETQYF